Below are 10 T cell receptor beta chains sequenced from a single sample in a study of T cell changes during pregnancy in multiple sclerosis. Profiling relied on immunoSEQ multiplex PCR, and the TCRdb table lists in-frame clones only, not all of them. This sample has around 100,000 clones, with 90% found just once. The sequencing used peripheral blood, collected in the second trimester of pregnancy. The receptors were sampled from a female donor in good health, enrolled as a control in a pregnancy study.

Here the CDR3 reads CAWGQFHSGNTIYF. The CDR3 nucleotides are TGTGCCTGGGGACAGTTTCATTCTGGAAACACCATATATTTT. This rearrangement joins TRBV2 to TRBJ1-3; the match to TRBD1 covers 7 bases. The CDR3 spans 14 residues. The V segment lost 11 bases and the J segment 1 base; nucleotides outside the gene matches: 8. CDR1 and CDR2 from the germline V gene are SNHLY and FYNNEI.

This chain connects TRBV5-4 to TRBJ1-2, with D perhaps TRBD1 (5 bases). Trimming cost V 0 bases and J 5 bases, with 14 bases left between them. The CDR3 totals 15 residues. Germline V lookup: CDR1 SGHNT, CDR2 YYREEE (reference sequence). In nucleotides, the CDR3 is TGTGCCAGCAGCTTGGCCGGGGGGTTCCTTTATGGCTACACCTTC. Its protein is CASSLAGGFLYGYTF.

In this sample, this clone turned up once. The chain couples TRBV7-6 to TRBJ2-7; 7 bases are a match to TRBD1. Germline V gene lookup returns CDR1 SGHVS and CDR2 FNYEAQ. J gave up 5 bases and V 2 bases, and 6 bases lay outside the gene matches. The CDR3 runs 14 residues. CDR3 sequence: CASSLSTGVDEQYF. For the CDR3, the DNA is TGTGCCAGCAGCTTAAGCACAGGGGTAGACGAGCAGTACTTC.

The chain joins TRBV28 to TRBJ2-7; 9 bases match TRBD2. Germline trimming cut 2 bases from V and 4 bases from J; bases unmatched to any gene: 12. CDR1 MDHEN and CDR2 SYDVKM come from the germline V gene. CDR3 length: 17 residues. The CDR3 spells CASSLETLAGTDYEQYF. The CDR3 region has the DNA TGTGCCAGCAGTTTAGAAACCCTAGCGGGGACCGATTACGAGCAGTACTTC.

The chain has TRBV30 and TRBJ1-1; D perhaps matches TRBD1 (5 bases). Germline V CDR1 and CDR2: GTSNPN, SVGIG (reference sequence). Deletions cut 5 bases from V and 1 base from J, with 5 bases between. The length of the CDR3 is 11 residues. This CDR3 reads CAWGANTEAFF. As DNA, the CDR3 is TGTGCCTGGGGGGCGAACACTGAAGCTTTCTTT.

The V and J genes are TRBV27 and TRBJ1-1; D is unclear. This CDR3 contains 13 residues. Germline CDR1 reads MNHEY; CDR2 reads SMNVEV (reference sequence). V lost 5 bases to trimming and J lost 1 base, with 8 bases between them. The DNA for the CDR3 is TGTGCCAGCAGTCCCGGTACGAACACTGAAGCTTTCTTT. This encodes CASSPGTNTEAFF.

The J gene is TRBJ1-1, the V gene TRBV12-5, with TRBD1 matching over 10 bases. Germline V CDR1 and CDR2: LGHNT, FRNRAP. V gave up 4 bases and J gave up 0 bases; unmatched junction bases: 14. The CDR3 has 19 residues. CDR3: CASGWGRTGGYTMNTEAFF. CDR3 in DNA: TGTGCTAGTGGTTGGGGACGGACAGGGGGTTATACCATGAACACTGAAGCTTTCTTT. Looking up the rest from reference TRBV12-5 and TRBJ1-1 gives the full variable domain: DARVTQTPRHKVTEMGQEVTMRCQPILGHNTVFWYRQTMMQGLELLAYFRNRAPLDDSGMPKDRFSAEMPDATLATLKIQPSEPRDSAVYFCASGWGRTGGYTMNTEAFFGQGTRLTVV.

This chain links TRBV19 with TRBJ1-6, with 9 bases fitting TRBD1. The length of the CDR3 is 13 residues. Trimming took 5 bases from V and 10 from J; bases not matched to a gene: 3. Germline CDR1 is LNHDA and CDR2 is SQIVND (reference sequence). CDR3 sequence: CASSWTGESPLHF. The CDR3 nucleotides are TGTGCCAGTAGTTGGACAGGGGAATCACCCCTCCACTTT.

The rearrangement joins TRBV5-1 to TRBJ1-2; no clear D gene. The CDR3 length is 12 residues. V lost 0 bases and J 7 bases, leaving 7 bases between the germline ends. Germline CDR1 SGHRS, CDR2 YFSETQ. The CDR3 DNA follows: TGCGCCAGCAGCTTGGGGGAGGGTGGCTACACCTTC. Translating gives CASSLGEGGYTF.

The V call is TRBV27, the J call TRBJ1-1, with a tentative D call TRBD1 (6 bases). This CDR3 contains 14 residues. Germline loops: CDR1 MNHEY, CDR2 SMNVEV (reference sequence). Trimming left V 3 bases short and J 5 bases short, with 13 bases between. The CDR3, as DNA: TGTGCCAGCAGTTTCCGGGGGGCGAAGACTGAAGCTTTCTTT. The encoded protein is CASSFRGAKTEAFF.